What follows are 29 T cell receptor beta chains derived from one specimen sequenced in a study of blood T cell repertoires in COVID-19. The repertoire was sequenced with immunoSEQ multiplex PCR; TCRdb's copy has only in-frame clones and lacks some. This table holds some 300,000 clones, 75% to 90% found once. Material for sequencing was peripheral blood. All receptors derive from a young man with active or convalescent COVID-19.

The rearrangement links TRBV30 to TRBJ1-2; D is ambiguous. The V end was cut by 5 bases, the J end by 6 bases, with 4 bases between. Germline CDR1 is GTSNPN and CDR2 is SVGIG (reference sequence). This CDR3 spans 9 amino acids. The CDR3 spells CAWPDGYTF. The CDR3 DNA sequence: TGTGCCTGGCCAGATGGCTACACCTTC.

V and J are TRBV18 and TRBJ1-2; no firm D call. This CDR3 comprises 14 residues. Deletions cut 2 bases from V and 6 bases from J, with 13 bases between. Germline assignment: CDR1 KGHSH and CDR2 LQKENI. The CDR3 here is CASSPGPEGDGYTF. CDR3 coding DNA: TGTGCCAGCTCACCAGGGCCCGAGGGTGATGGCTACACCTTC.

This rearrangement joins TRBV3-1 (or the pseudogene TRBV3-2) to TRBJ2-3; TRBD1 might be the D (5 bases). Germline CDR1 is LGHDT and CDR2 is YNNKEL (reference sequence). The CDR3 length is 15 residues. V was cut by 0 bases and J by 1 base, with 8 bases left in between. The CDR3 sequence is CASSQDAGRTDTQYF. The CDR3 DNA sequence: TGTGCCAGCAGCCAAGACGCAGGGCGCACAGATACGCAGTATTTT.

The chain has TRBV14 and TRBJ2-1, with TRBD2 matching 7 bases. CDR1 and CDR2 from the germline V gene are SGHDN and FVKESK. This CDR3 has 16 residues. After removal of 1 base from V and 4 bases from J, the junction contained 7 bases not matched to a gene. The CDR3 DNA reads TGTGCCAGCAGCCAAGCTGGGGGACTACCATACAATGAGCAGTTCTTC. Its protein product is CASSQAGGLPYNEQFF.

The DNA for the CDR3 is TGCAGCGTCAAAACCTTAGACAGGGGGGTCTCCTACGAGCAGTACTTC. It is translated as CSVKTLDRGVSYEQYF. The chain combines TRBV29-1 with TRBJ2-7, with 9 bases fitting TRBD1. V dropped 6 bases and J dropped 0; count of bases not matched to a gene: 12. This CDR3 region has 16 residues. Germline V gene sequence: CDR1 SQVTM, CDR2 ANQGSEA.

This chain links TRBV2 with TRBJ1-1, with D maybe TRBD1 (6 bases). V was cut by 7 bases and J by 3 bases, with 15 bases left in between. This CDR3 has 14 residues. Germline CDR1 SNHLY, CDR2 FYNNEI. The CDR3 DNA reads as TGTGCCAGCACAGATACAGGGTGGTACACTGAAGCTTTCTTT. Protein product: CASTDTGWYTEAFF.

CDR3 nucleotides: TGCAGTGCTAGTGCAGGGGCCCGGGAGACCCAGTACTTC. Amino acids: CSASAGARETQYF. The chain employs TRBV20-1 and TRBJ2-5; a weak D match, TRBD1 (6 bases). V lost 3 bases and J 5 bases, leaving 13 bases between the germline ends. Germline CDR1 reads DFQATT; CDR2 reads SNEGSKA (reference sequence). The CDR3 is 13 amino acids.

The chain joins TRBV7-6 to TRBJ1-1; weak D call: TRBD1 (6 bases). V lost 5 bases and J 0 bases, leaving 13 bases between the germline ends. CDR3 length: 15 amino acids. Germline CDR1 SGHVS, CDR2 FNYEAQ. The CDR3 DNA is TGTGCCAGCAGCCCCAGGGGATTAGTGAACACTGAAGCTTTCTTT. Translating gives CASSPRGLVNTEAFF.

This chain links TRBV4-1 with TRBJ1-2; D call uncertain. There are 15 residues in the CDR3. Looked up from germline, CDR1 is MGHRA and CDR2 is YSYEKL. Trimming removed 1 base from V and 3 bases from J, with 12 bases in between. As DNA, the CDR3 is TGCGCCAGCAGCCAAGTGTCGGGTAGTTACTATGGCTACACCTTC. Translation: CASSQVSGSYYGYTF.

Only a few counts were recorded for this clone. This chain joins TRBV19 and TRBJ2-7; 10 bases align to TRBD2. The CDR3 sequence is 15 residues long. J gave up 4 bases and V 6 bases, and 9 bases lay outside the gene matches. Germline values: CDR1 LNHDA, CDR2 SQIVND (reference sequence). The CDR3 DNA is TGTGCCAGTAGCGGCGCTAGCGGGGGTCGTTACGAGCAGTACTTC. Amino acids: CASSGASGGRYEQYF.

The CDR3 reads CATSESPSGTYNEQFF. CDR3 bases: TGTGCCACCAGTGAATCCCCTAGCGGGACCTACAATGAGCAGTTCTTC. The chain links TRBV24-1 to TRBJ2-1; TRBD2 matches 9 bases. J lost 2 bases, V lost 4 bases, and 5 bases had no gene match. The CDR3 has 16 residues. Germline loops: CDR1 KGHDR, CDR2 SFDVKD.

This chain connects TRBV9 to TRBJ1-2; no clear D. CDR1 and CDR2 from the germline V gene are SGDLS and YYNGEE. Trimming stripped 4 bases from V and 8 bases from J, with 9 bases between. The CDR3 runs to 11 residues. The CDR3 bases are TGTGCCAGCAGCAGGTCGGGAGGCTACACCTTC. Amino acid sequence: CASSRSGGYTF. The full variable domain, completed using reference TRBV9 and TRBJ1-2, is DSGVTQTPKHLITATGQRVTLRCSPRSGDLSVYWYQQSLDQGLQFLIQYYNGEERAKGNILERFSAQQFPDLHSELNLSSLELGDSALYFCASSRSGGYTFGSGTRLTVV.

This chain links TRBV5-4 with TRBJ1-6; D gene ambiguous. Germline CDR1 SGHNT, CDR2 YYREEE (reference sequence). The length of the CDR3 is 13 residues. V was clipped by 3 bases and J by 8 bases, with 9 bases between them. The CDR3 sequence: CASSSNPDSPLHF. For the CDR3, the DNA is TGTGCCAGCAGCTCCAATCCAGATTCACCCCTCCACTTT.

This clone was observed a single time. The CDR3: CASSLTRDTYYGYTF. As DNA, the CDR3 is TGTGCCAGCAGCCTTACCCGGGACACCTACTATGGCTACACCTTC. V gene TRBV5-4 combines with J gene TRBJ1-2; weak D call: TRBD1 (6 bases). In germline, CDR1 is SGHNT, CDR2 YYREEE (reference sequence). This CDR3 is 15 amino acids long. V was cut by 4 bases and J by 3 bases, with 16 bases left in between.

The chain combines TRBV5-5 with TRBJ2-3, with TRBD1 as a possible D gene (6 bases). The CDR3 covers 16 residues. Germline loops: CDR1 SGHKS, CDR2 YYEKEE (reference sequence). Trimming removed 1 base at V and 3 bases at J, with 15 bases between. The CDR3 here is CASSLWGPAGTDTQYF. DNA of the CDR3: TGTGCCAGCAGCTTGTGGGGGCCAGCCGGGACAGATACGCAGTATTTT.

In regard to this clone: The junction departs from germline at one end; a sequencing error may be responsible. J is TRBJ1-2 and V is TRBV11-1; no definite D call. Germline values: CDR1 SGHAT, CDR2 FQDESV (reference sequence). The CDR3 totals 15 residues. The CDR3 region is CASSLGGQDHYGYTF. The CDR3 DNA is TGTGCCAGCAGCTTAGGAGGGCAGGACCACTATGGCTATACCTTC.

This chain links TRBV10-1 with TRBJ2-3; TRBD2 aligns across 12 bases. Germline CDR1 reads WNHNN; CDR2 reads SYGVQD (reference sequence). The V segment lost 9 bases and the J segment 2 bases; nucleotides outside the gene matches: 9. The CDR3 length is 16 residues. In DNA form, the CDR3 reads TGCGCCAGGACTAGCGGGGGCCCCCCCAACACAGATACGCAGTATTTT. This codes for CARTSGGPPNTDTQYF.

This chain connects TRBV4-1 to TRBJ1-6; D is ambiguous. Trimming shortened V by 3 bases and J by 7 bases, and 4 bases separated the two germline ends. Germline lookup yields CDR1 MGHRA and CDR2 YSYEKL. The CDR3 contains 12 residues. The DNA of the CDR3 is TGCGCCAGCAGCCACCCGAATTCACCCCTCCACTTT. Residues: CASSHPNSPLHF.

This chain joins TRBV24-1 and TRBJ2-3; tentative D call: TRBD1 (7 bases). The germline V gene has CDR1 KGHDR and CDR2 SFDVKD. The V end lost 9 bases, the J end lost 4 bases, and 16 bases lay between the germline ends. The CDR3 runs 14 residues. The CDR3 DNA sequence: TGTGCCACCGGAGGGGGCGCCCGCCCAGATACGCAGTATTTT. Residues: CATGGGARPDTQYF.

The rearrangement joins TRBV5-5 to TRBJ2-1; D ambiguous. CDR3 length: 16 amino acids. CDR1 is SGHKS, CDR2 YYEKEE, per germline (reference sequence). V was clipped by 0 bases and J by 0 bases, with 10 bases between them. In DNA, the CDR3 is TGTGCCAGCAGCTTGGACCTGCGAAGCTCCTACAATGAGCAGTTCTTC. It yields the protein CASSLDLRSSYNEQFF.

This sequence joins TRBV28 and TRBJ1-1; D unclear. The V gene's germline CDR1 is MDHEN and CDR2 SYDVKM. The CDR3 runs to 16 residues. V was cut by 3 bases and J by 3 bases, with 17 bases left in between. CDR3 amino acids: CASSFTWGEVDTEAFF. The CDR3 DNA is TGTGCCAGCAGTTTTACTTGGGGAGAGGTCGACACTGAAGCTTTCTTT.

The chain couples TRBV18 to TRBJ2-7, with D maybe TRBD2 (5 bases). The CDR3 length is 13 residues. V lost 2 bases to trimming and J lost 6 bases, with 11 bases between them. The germline gives CDR1 KGHSH, CDR2 LQKENI. DNA of the CDR3: TGTGCCAGCTCACCAGGTGCGGGTTCCGAGCAGTACTTC. This gives the protein CASSPGAGSEQYF.

This clone occurred once. CDR3 protein: CASTGLQETQYF. The CDR3 DNA reads TGTGCCAGCACGGGACTTCAAGAGACCCAGTACTTC. V gene TRBV7-9 combines with J gene TRBJ2-5, with D possibly being TRBD2 (6 bases). The CDR3 has 12 residues. Germline V lookup: CDR1 SEHNR, CDR2 FQNEAQ (reference sequence). V was trimmed by 7 bases and J by 2 bases, leaving 8 bases between them.

This rearrangement joins TRBV18 to TRBJ2-5; 9 bases align to TRBD1. V trimming: 0 bases; J trimming: 5 bases; junction bases outside the gene matches: 4. CDR1 and CDR2 from the germline V gene are KGHSH and LQKENI. The CDR3 covers 15 residues. The CDR3 coding sequence is TGTGCCAGCTCACCACCTGGACAGGGGTGGGAGACCCAGTACTTC. Translation: CASSPPGQGWETQYF.

This sequence joins TRBV6-1 and TRBJ1-5; D possibly corresponds to TRBD1 (5 bases). Germline V gene data show CDR1 as MNHNS and CDR2 as SASEGT. Trimming pared 4 bases from V and 6 bases from J, leaving 19 bases between. The CDR3 sequence is 16 residues long. DNA of the CDR3: TGTGCCAGCAGTGCTCAGGACCGGGGGGTGACTCAGCCCCAGCATTTT. This sequence encodes CASSAQDRGVTQPQHF.

The rearrangement joins TRBV24-1 to TRBJ2-1; the D gene is possibly TRBD1 (6 bases). V lost 4 bases to trimming and J lost 9 bases, with 12 bases between them. Germline loops: CDR1 KGHDR, CDR2 SFDVKD. This CDR3 has 13 amino acids. CDR3 protein: CATSEQGISEQFF. The CDR3 nucleotides are TGTGCCACCAGTGAGCAGGGGATTAGTGAGCAGTTCTTC.

This chain connects TRBV9 to TRBJ1-4, with 8 positions matching TRBD1. The V and J ends lost 4 bases and 6 bases, in that order; junction bases with no gene match: 5. CDR1 is SGDLS and CDR2 is YYNGEE in the germline V gene. The CDR3 has 14 amino acids. CDR3 sequence reads: CASSPRQGYEKLFF. CDR3 nucleotide sequence: TGTGCCAGCAGCCCAAGACAGGGGTATGAAAAACTGTTTTTT.

This chain connects TRBV11-2 to TRBJ2-7; tentatively, D is TRBD2 (5 bases). The CDR3 is made up of 15 amino acids. In germline, CDR1 is SGHAT, CDR2 FQNNGV. V lost 2 bases and J lost 2, with 13 bases in between. The CDR3: CASSLWPMGAYEQYF. The CDR3 DNA reads TGTGCCAGCAGCTTATGGCCGATGGGAGCCTACGAGCAGTACTTC.

The chain employs TRBV28 and TRBJ1-1; tentative D call: TRBD1 (6 bases). Trimming took 2 bases from V and 10 from J, leaving 8 bases between them. Germline CDR1 is MDHEN and CDR2 is SYDVKM. CDR3 length: 11 amino acids. CDR3 DNA: TGTGCCAGCAGTTTAAGGGGGGGAGCTTTCTTT. Encoded protein: CASSLRGGAFF.